These 27 T cell receptor beta chains were sequenced from one sample in a study of beta chain features in type 1 diabetes. The isolated RNA, all of it, was reverse transcribed, so expressed TCRB transcripts were what got sequenced. Assay: immunoSEQ multiplex PCR; the TCRdb copy retains only in-frame clones and omits some. Of some 220,000 clones detected, 9.5% to 13% appear once; the ten largest clones hold over 1%. Sequencing was done on a sample of central memory CD4+ T cells from blood. The receptors were gathered from a man aged 18 to 35 in good health.

The chain joins TRBV7-2 to TRBJ2-7; 7 nucleotides agree with TRBD2. V shed 3 bases, J shed 5 bases, and the junction held 13 bases outside the gene matches. Germline CDR1 is SGHTA and CDR2 is FQGNSA. The CDR3 extends over 16 amino acids. The CDR3 region has the DNA TGTGCCAGCAGCTTGAGGAGCGGGAACCCTCGGGACGAGCAGTACTTC. Translation gives CASSLRSGNPRDEQYF.

This clone has only a few counts. This chain connects TRBV7-2 to TRBJ2-1; possibly TRBD1 or TRBD2 for D (6 bases each). V lost 0 bases and J 4 bases, leaving 13 bases between the germline ends. Germline V gene sequence: CDR1 SGHTA, CDR2 FQGNSA. The CDR3 is 16 amino acids. CDR3 DNA sequence: TGTGCCAGCAGCTTAGCTGGGGGCCGGGGGTACAATGAGCAGTTCTTC. It translates to CASSLAGGRGYNEQFF.

The CDR3 is CASSLSLGQSTYEQYF. The CDR3 DNA sequence: TGTGCCAGCAGTTTATCGTTGGGACAATCGACCTACGAGCAGTACTTC. The chain uses TRBV27 and TRBJ2-7, with a weak D call TRBD1 (6 bases). Germline V gene sequence: CDR1 MNHEY, CDR2 SMNVEV (reference sequence). This CDR3 spans 16 amino acids. V was cut by 0 bases and J by 2 bases, with 14 bases left in between.

This clone was recorded at least ten times. The V gene is TRBV29-1, the J gene TRBJ1-5; D ambiguous. CDR1 and CDR2 from the germline V gene are SQVTM and ANQGSEA. V lost 5 bases, J lost 0 bases, and 8 bases lay in between. The CDR3 totals 13 residues. CDR3 residues: CSVLGNSNQPQHF. CDR3 bases: TGCAGCGTTCTGGGAAATAGCAATCAGCCCCAGCATTTT.

This clone has ten or more counts. This chain connects TRBV7-8 to TRBJ2-1; D may be TRBD1 or TRBD2 (5 bases each). Germline lookup yields CDR1 SGHVS and CDR2 FQNEAQ. The ends were cut back, 2 bases at V and 0 bases at J, with 26 bases in the middle. The CDR3 covers 21 residues. CDR3 coding DNA: TGTGCCAGCAGCTTAAGGGTGTTGGGGGAGACCCTTTTCATCTCCTACAATGAGCAGTTCTTC. As protein: CASSLRVLGETLFISYNEQFF.

This clone turned up a few times. The chain couples TRBV30 to TRBJ2-1; D possibly matches TRBD1 or TRBD2 (5 bases each). Trimming removed 2 bases from V and 7 bases from J, with 12 bases in between. The CDR3 is made up of 13 amino acids. Germline CDR1 and CDR2: GTSNPN and SVGIG (reference sequence). The CDR3 loop is CAWSMGERNEQFF. CDR3 DNA sequence: TGTGCCTGGAGTATGGGGGAGCGGAATGAGCAGTTCTTC.

The gene calls are TRBV2 and TRBJ2-3, with TRBD2 matching 8 bases. V lost 6 bases to trimming and J lost 2 bases; unmatched junction nucleotides: 10. CDR1 is SNHLY, CDR2 FYNNEI, per germline. CDR3 length equals 16 residues. CDR3 nucleotides: TGTGCCAGCAGCGATAGGACTAGCAGTGCCACAGATACGCAGTATTTT. This codes for CASSDRTSSATDTQYF.

This clone showed up just a few times. The chain couples TRBV9 to TRBJ2-3; maybe TRBD1 (6 bases). The CDR3 is made up of 13 amino acids. Germline V gives CDR1 SGDLS, CDR2 YYNGEE. The germline V and J ends were trimmed by 4 bases and 4 bases, with 10 bases remaining between them. The DNA of the CDR3 is TGTGCCAGCAGCTTTCGACAGGCAGATACGCAGTATTTT. It encodes CASSFRQADTQYF.

Notes on this clone: The same CDR3 can be traced to other DNA sequences in this sample. V gene TRBV29-1 combines with J gene TRBJ1-1; 10 bases match TRBD1. The germline V gene has CDR1 SQVTM and CDR2 ANQGSEA. The J segment lost 3 bases and the V segment lost 7 bases, leaving 2 bases of the junction unmatched. The CDR3 runs 12 residues. The CDR3 DNA is TGCAGCGGTGGACAGGGGGACACTGAAGCTTTCTTT. Protein sequence: CSGGQGDTEAFF.

The gene calls are TRBV19 and TRBJ2-3; maybe TRBD1 (6 bases). Trimming shortened V by 8 bases and J by 1 base, and 13 bases separated the two germline ends. The CDR3 consists of 14 residues. Germline CDR1 and CDR2: LNHDA and SQIVND (reference sequence). The CDR3 nucleotides are TGTGCCAGTCGACAGGAACAGGGCACAGATACGCAGTATTTT. Residues: CASRQEQGTDTQYF.

This clone was detected only a few times. J is TRBJ2-7 and V is TRBV2; D remains ambiguous. V dropped 1 base and J dropped 0 bases, with 7 bases sitting between them. The germline CDR1 and CDR2 sequences are SNHLY and FYNNEI. The CDR3 contains 14 residues. The CDR3 nucleotides read TGTGCCAGCAGTGAAGGCGTCCCCTCCTACGAGCAGTACTTC. Its protein is CASSEGVPSYEQYF.

This chain links TRBV6-1 with TRBJ1-1; TRBD1 is a possible D gene (6 bases). The ends were cut back, 6 bases at V and 1 base at J, with 9 bases in the middle. Germline lookup yields CDR1 MNHNS and CDR2 SASEGT. CDR3 size: 13 residues. The CDR3 DNA reads TGTGCCAGCAGAAGGACAGCGAACACTGAAGCTTTCTTT. The encoded protein is CASRRTANTEAFF.

This clone was observed a few times. This chain connects TRBV30 to TRBJ2-4; D call uncertain. The CDR3 covers 15 residues. V gave up 0 bases and J gave up 0 bases, with 9 bases separating them. The germline CDR1 and CDR2 sequences are GTSNPN and SVGIG (reference sequence). The CDR3 region is CAWSVQPLAKNIQYF. In DNA form, the CDR3 reads TGTGCCTGGAGTGTACAGCCCTTAGCCAAAAACATTCAGTACTTC.

This clone showed up just a few times. The J gene is TRBJ2-7, the V gene TRBV5-1; 9 bases match TRBD2. Per germline, CDR1 SGHRS and CDR2 YFSETQ. This CDR3 has 15 amino acids. Trimming removed 0 bases from V and 5 bases from J; junction bases left unmatched: 6. This CDR3 reads CASSLAVASGNEQYF. CDR3 coding DNA: TGCGCCAGCAGCTTGGCCGTGGCTAGCGGGAACGAGCAGTACTTC.

The chain employs TRBV29-1 and TRBJ2-1, with a tentative D call TRBD2 (5 bases). This CDR3 is built from 12 residues. Trimming took 7 bases from V and 8 from J, leaving 15 bases between them. CDR1 is SQVTM, CDR2 ANQGSEA, per germline. The chain's CDR3 is CSEREGRDEQFF. DNA for the CDR3: TGCAGCGAAAGAGAGGGCCGGGATGAGCAGTTCTTC.

This clone appeared a few times. The chain links TRBV2 to TRBJ2-1, with 8 bases identical to TRBD2. Trimming at V came to 3 bases and at J to 5 bases, leaving 12 bases not matched to a gene. The CDR3 runs 17 residues. Looked up from germline, CDR1 is SNHLY and CDR2 is FYNNEI. The CDR3 loop is CASSDSKFGTRDNEQFF. As DNA, the CDR3 is TGTGCCAGCAGTGATAGTAAATTCGGGACTAGAGACAATGAGCAGTTCTTC.

There are many counts of this clone. This CDR3 is also generated by other DNA sequences in the sample. The chain employs TRBV28 and TRBJ1-2; TRBD1 is a possible D gene (6 bases). Trimming left V 3 bases short and J 2 bases short, with 7 bases between. The CDR3 is 13 residues long. Germline V CDR1 and CDR2: MDHEN, SYDVKM. CDR3 residues: CASSLGANYGYTF. CDR3 sequence (DNA): TGTGCCAGCAGTTTGGGGGCGAACTATGGCTACACCTTC.

The chain carries TRBV7-2 and TRBJ2-3; D perhaps matches TRBD2 (5 bases). This CDR3 has 16 amino acids. V was cut by 6 bases and J by 1 base, with 17 bases left in between. Germline V gene sequence: CDR1 SGHTA, CDR2 FQGNSA. CDR3 protein: CASRPARAEGTDTQYF. In DNA, the CDR3 is TGTGCCAGCAGGCCAGCGCGGGCGGAGGGCACAGATACGCAGTATTTT. Using reference TRBV7-2 and TRBJ2-3 for the parts outside the CDR3, the full variable domain is GAGVSQSPSNKVTEKGKDVELRCDPISGHTALYWYRQSLGQGLEFLIYFQGNSAPDKSGLPSDRFSAERTGGSVSTLTIQRTQQEDSAVYLCASRPARAEGTDTQYFGPGTRLTVL.

This chain joins TRBV6-1 and TRBJ1-2; 8 nucleotides line up with TRBD1. Germline V CDR1 and CDR2: MNHNS, SASEGT. There are 17 residues in the CDR3. V shed 6 bases, J shed 6 bases, and the junction held 18 bases outside the gene matches. The CDR3 DNA follows: TGTGCCAGCAGCGAAACCCCGACGCGTGGCAGGGGGCATGGCTACACCTTC. It yields the protein CASSETPTRGRGHGYTF.

This clone appeared a few times. The CDR3 loop is CASSLAAGSARSYNEQFF. The CDR3 bases are TGCGCCAGCAGCTTGGCGGCGGGAAGTGCCCGTTCCTACAATGAGCAGTTCTTC. The chain recombines TRBV5-1 with TRBJ2-1; perhaps TRBD2 as D (6 bases). V lost 0 bases, J lost 1 base, and 17 bases lay in between. Germline V lookup: CDR1 SGHRS, CDR2 YFSETQ. CDR3 length equals 18 residues.

The sample holds a few counts of this clone. The chain recombines TRBV2 with TRBJ2-1, with 7 bases fitting TRBD2. With V trimmed by 6 bases and J by 10 bases, 3 bases remained unmatched. The CDR3 has 11 amino acids. CDR1 SNHLY and CDR2 FYNNEI come from the germline V gene. The DNA of the CDR3 is TGTGCCAGCAGGGGAGCGGGGGAGCAGTTCTTC. It is translated as CASRGAGEQFF. The variable domain in full, with the rest retrieved from reference TRBV2 and TRBJ2-1, is EPEVTQTPSHQVTQMGQEVILRCVPISNHLYFYWYRQILGQKVEFLVSFYNNEISEKSEIFDDQFSVERPDGSNFTLKIRSTKLEDSAMYFCASRGAGEQFFGPGTRLTVL.

This clone showed up just a few times. The rearrangement joins TRBV11-3 to TRBJ1-1; 7 nucleotides align to TRBD1. Germline-derived CDR1 and CDR2 are SGHNT and YENEEA. V was clipped by 5 bases and J by 0 bases; unmatched bases: 3. CDR3 size: 14 residues. Here the CDR3 reads CASSTGQMNTEAFF. In DNA form, the CDR3 reads TGTGCCAGCAGCACGGGACAGATGAACACTGAAGCTTTCTTT.

In this sample, this clone turned up a few times. The rearrangement links TRBV4-1 to TRBJ2-1, with 12 bases that match TRBD2. The CDR3 is made up of 16 amino acids. The V gene end was trimmed by 5 bases and the J gene end by 8 bases; junction bases not matched to a gene: 10. Germline loops: CDR1 MGHRA, CDR2 YSYEKL. The CDR3 spells CASSGESSGRAYEQFF. The DNA for the CDR3 is TGCGCCAGCAGCGGGGAGTCTAGCGGGAGGGCCTATGAGCAGTTCTTC.

This clone was detected many times. This rearrangement joins TRBV25-1 to TRBJ1-4; a possible D gene is TRBD1 (6 bases). Trimming left V 1 base short and J 8 bases short, with 8 bases between. Germline assignment: CDR1 MGHDK and CDR2 SYGVNS. This CDR3 spans 13 amino acids. Here the CDR3 reads CASSEWDTEKLFF. The CDR3 nucleotides are TGTGCCAGCAGTGAATGGGACACCGAAAAACTGTTTTTT. The full variable domain, completed using reference TRBV25-1 and TRBJ1-4, is EADIYQTPRYLVIGTGKKITLECSQTMGHDKMYWYQQDPGMELHLIHYSYGVNSTEKGDLSSESTVSRIRTEHFPLTLESARPSHTSQYLCASSEWDTEKLFFGSGTQLSVL.

This CDR3 is CASSLGSPAEQYF. CDR3 DNA: TGTGCCAGCAGTTTAGGCAGTCCGGCCGAGCAGTACTTC. The rearrangement uses TRBV28 and TRBJ2-7; no clear D gene. The germline CDR1 and CDR2 sequences are MDHEN and SYDVKM. The V end lost 2 bases, the J end lost 6 bases, and 11 bases lay between the germline ends. This CDR3 spans 13 amino acids.

This clone was found a few times. This chain links TRBV28 with TRBJ1-1; no clear D gene. The V and J ends lost 7 bases and 4 bases respectively, with 16 bases between them. Germline V gene sequence: CDR1 MDHEN, CDR2 SYDVKM. CDR3 length: 14 residues. The CDR3, as DNA: TGTGCCAGCAAACCACGTGCCGCCGGCACTGAAGCTTTCTTT. It is translated as CASKPRAAGTEAFF.

A few counts support this clone. The chain joins TRBV7-2 to TRBJ2-7, with D tentatively TRBD1 or TRBD2 (5 bases each). Germline CDR1 reads SGHTA; CDR2 reads FQGNSA. The CDR3 length is 16 residues. Trimming stripped 5 bases from V and 2 bases from J, with 19 bases between. The CDR3 nucleotides read TGTGCCAGCAGCCCTACGGGACCTAGCCCTCCCTACGAGCAGTACTTC. Its translation: CASSPTGPSPPYEQYF.